These 27 T cell receptor beta chains were sequenced from one sample in a study of shared clonotypes between healthy human individuals. Assay used: immunoSEQ multiplex PCR; TCRdb lists only in-frame clones, some missing. The table records over a million clones, around 98% of them present only once. Sequencing was done on a sample of naive CD4+ T cells sorted from blood. Described subset: CD45RA+ positively selected. The receptors shown here come from a man aged 25 to 40 in good health.

The chain couples TRBV7-9 to TRBJ2-3; the match to TRBD1 covers 10 bases. J lost 6 bases, V lost 7 bases, and 16 bases had no gene match. The CDR3 totals 17 residues. Germline assignment: CDR1 SEHNR and CDR2 FQNEAQ (reference sequence). CDR3 nucleotide sequence: TGTGCCAGCACACCCCGTTGGGACAGGGGAACATTGGATACGCAGTATTTT. Encoded protein: CASTPRWDRGTLDTQYF.

The chain has TRBV7-2 and TRBJ2-7; 9 nucleotides line up with TRBD2. The CDR3 has 15 amino acids. Per the germline V gene, CDR1 is SGHTA and CDR2 is FQGNSA. The trim removed 5 bases at V and 6 bases at J, leaving 11 bases unmatched. The CDR3 loop reads CASSPGAGGLGEQYF. The CDR3 bases are TGTGCCAGCAGCCCTGGGGCGGGAGGGTTGGGCGAGCAGTACTTC.

The V and J genes are TRBV19 and TRBJ1-5, with D possibly TRBD1 on 5 matching bases. The CDR3 covers 13 residues. CDR1 and CDR2 (germline): LNHDA, SQIVND (reference sequence). Between the trimmed V and J ends, which lost 7 bases and 7 bases, there was a span of 14 bases. CDR3 in amino acids: CASNSGNPQPQHF. The CDR3 DNA is TGTGCCAGTAATTCAGGGAATCCCCAGCCCCAGCATTTT.

This chain uses TRBV28 with TRBJ1-3; D is undetermined. Germline V gene lookup returns CDR1 MDHEN and CDR2 SYDVKM. With 6 bases removed from V and 0 bases from J, the gap between germline ends came to 9 bases. The CDR3 is made up of 14 amino acids. In nucleotides, the CDR3 is TGTGCCAGCAGCGGACGGAACTCTGGAAACACCATATATTTT. Its protein product is CASSGRNSGNTIYF.

The V call is TRBV11-2, the J call TRBJ2-2; TRBD2 matches 9 bases. V dropped 3 bases and J dropped 6; count of bases not matched to a gene: 5. The germline V gene encodes CDR1 SGHAT and CDR2 FQNNGV. The CDR3 extends over 15 amino acids. The CDR3 DNA reads as TGTGCCAGCAGCTTGATTAGCGGGAGACCCGGGGAGCTGTTTTTT. Protein: CASSLISGRPGELFF.

The V gene is TRBV19, the J gene TRBJ2-7; D uncertain. The CDR3 contains 13 residues. Trimming stripped 5 bases from V and 2 bases from J, with 10 bases between. CDR1 and CDR2 (germline): LNHDA, SQIVND (reference sequence). The CDR3 region is CASSYRATYEQYF. The CDR3 DNA reads as TGTGCCAGTAGTTACCGGGCCACCTACGAGCAGTACTTC.

This clone was counted a single time. The chain joins TRBV5-6 to TRBJ1-1, with 7 bases aligning to TRBD1. J was trimmed by 2 bases and V by 5 bases; bases with no gene match: 9. There are 15 residues in the CDR3. Germline V CDR1 and CDR2: SGHDT, YYEEEE. CDR3 nucleotides: TGTGCCAGCAGGAAAGGACAGGTGAGAAACACTGAAGCTTTCTTT. Its translation: CASRKGQVRNTEAFF.

The chain recombines TRBV9 with TRBJ2-3; 7 bases fit TRBD2. Germline V gene sequence: CDR1 SGDLS, CDR2 YYNGEE. This CDR3 contains 16 residues. Germline trimming cut 0 bases from V and 5 bases from J; bases unmatched to any gene: 9. For the CDR3, the DNA is TGTGCCAGCAGCGTAGGTTTCAGGGAGGGCCAAGATACGCAGTATTTT. Amino acids: CASSVGFREGQDTQYF. Full variable domain (outside the CDR3, taken from reference TRBV9 and TRBJ2-3): DSGVTQTPKHLITATGQRVTLRCSPRSGDLSVYWYQQSLDQGLQFLIQYYNGEERAKGNILERFSAQQFPDLHSELNLSSLELGDSALYFCASSVGFREGQDTQYFGPGTRLTVL.

The V gene is TRBV28, the J gene TRBJ1-5; D possibly corresponds to TRBD1 (6 bases). CDR3 size: 15 residues. Per germline, CDR1 MDHEN and CDR2 SYDVKM. Trimming took off 5 bases at V and 6 bases at J, with 17 bases between the two ends. The CDR3 DNA is TGTGCCAGCAGTCCCTCTTACAGAGGGGGTCAGCCCCAGCATTTT. Protein: CASSPSYRGGQPQHF.

The gene calls are TRBV5-1 and TRBJ2-7; D tentatively reads TRBD1 or TRBD2 (5 bases each). The germline V gene has CDR1 SGHRS and CDR2 YFSETQ. Between the trimmed V and J ends, which lost 5 bases and 2 bases, there was a span of 26 bases. This CDR3 is built from 18 residues. CDR3 sequence reads: CASSHPLSRDRNTYEQYF. The CDR3 nucleotides read TGCGCCAGCAGTCATCCCCTCTCCCGGGACCGGAACACCTACGAGCAGTACTTC.

The chain carries TRBV7-2 and TRBJ1-1, with 8 positions matching TRBD1. With 0 bases clipped from V and 4 bases from J, the junction kept 7 bases outside the gene matches. Germline V gene lookup returns CDR1 SGHTA and CDR2 FQGNSA. The CDR3 is 16 amino acids. CDR3 loop: CASSLAGQGWSTEAFF. The DNA of the CDR3 is TGTGCCAGCAGCTTAGCTGGACAGGGTTGGAGCACTGAAGCTTTCTTT.

This clone was counted once. In the same sample, other DNA sequences code for this CDR3. This chain connects TRBV6-4 to TRBJ2-2, with D uncertain. This CDR3 is 13 amino acids long. Per the germline V gene, CDR1 is MRHNA and CDR2 is SNTAGT. The V and J ends lost 2 bases and 4 bases respectively, with 5 bases between them. The CDR3 loop reads CASSDRSTGELFF. The CDR3 bases are TGTGCCAGCAGTGACCGGAGCACCGGGGAGCTGTTTTTT.

The chain combines TRBV13 with TRBJ2-3; 8 bases align to TRBD1. The CDR3 totals 16 residues. Germline assignment: CDR1 PRHDT and CDR2 FYEKMQ (reference sequence). Trimming at V came to 4 bases and at J to 0 bases, leaving 6 bases not matched to a gene. The CDR3 sequence is CASSSADRASTDTQYF. CDR3 in DNA: TGTGCCAGCAGCTCGGCGGACAGGGCTAGCACAGATACGCAGTATTTT.

The chain combines TRBV18 with TRBJ2-3, with unresolved D. Germline loops: CDR1 KGHSH, CDR2 LQKENI. CDR3 length: 16 residues. The ends were cut back, 0 bases at V and 1 base at J, with 11 bases in the middle. Here the CDR3 reads CASSPPGRQRTDTQYF. The CDR3 nucleotides read TGTGCCAGCTCACCACCCGGTCGGCAGCGCACAGATACGCAGTATTTT.

This sequence joins TRBV6-1 and TRBJ1-5, with unresolved D. Germline V gene data show CDR1 as MNHNS and CDR2 as SASEGT. CDR3 length: 15 amino acids. V was shortened by 4 bases and J by 6 bases, with 16 bases between the two germline ends. The CDR3 spells CASSGLVGSFQPQHF. The CDR3 DNA sequence: TGTGCCAGCAGTGGTTTGGTGGGGAGCTTTCAGCCCCAGCATTTT.

The V gene is TRBV10-3, the J gene TRBJ2-1; D perhaps matches TRBD2 (6 bases). The CDR3 loop spans 14 amino acids. Germline V gene sequence: CDR1 ENHRY, CDR2 SYGVKD. Trimming removed 6 bases from V and 6 bases from J, with 15 bases in between. CDR3 in amino acids: CAIRQPGALNEQFF. DNA for the CDR3: TGTGCCATCAGACAACCGGGAGCCCTCAATGAGCAGTTCTTC.

A word on this clone: Different DNA sequences within this sample yield the same CDR3. The chain links TRBV2 to TRBJ1-5, with D perhaps matching TRBD1 (5 bases). The CDR3 extends over 14 amino acids. Germline V gene sequence: CDR1 SNHLY, CDR2 FYNNEI. The V and J ends lost 2 bases and 4 bases respectively, with 9 bases between them. For the CDR3, the DNA is TGTGCCAGCAGTGAACAGGGATCTAATCAGCCCCAGCATTTT. Translation gives CASSEQGSNQPQHF.

This chain uses TRBV30 with TRBJ2-3; TRBD2 agrees at 7 bases. The CDR3 contains 16 residues. CDR1 is GTSNPN, CDR2 SVGIG, per germline (reference sequence). J lost 0 bases, V lost 2 bases, and 8 bases had no gene match. CDR3 nucleotide sequence: TGTGCCTGGAGTCCAGGTCTGGGGGGGAGCACAGATACGCAGTATTTT. Protein sequence: CAWSPGLGGSTDTQYF.

The chain has TRBV2 and TRBJ2-7; D not certain. V lost 5 bases, J lost 1 base, and 18 bases lay in between. The germline V gene encodes CDR1 SNHLY and CDR2 FYNNEI. The CDR3 is 16 residues long. The CDR3 loop is CASSIGSWRLSYEQYF. The CDR3 DNA reads TGTGCCAGCAGTATAGGAAGCTGGAGATTATCCTACGAGCAGTACTTC.

The rearrangement links TRBV28 to TRBJ2-7, with a possible D match to TRBD1 (6 bases). Trimming cost V 2 bases and J 4 bases, with 24 bases left between them. Germline values: CDR1 MDHEN, CDR2 SYDVKM. This CDR3 spans 18 amino acids. The CDR3, as DNA: TGTGCCAGCAGTTTAGGGACACCGGAATCCATGTCATTTTACGAGCAGTACTTC. It yields the protein CASSLGTPESMSFYEQYF.

The V and J genes are TRBV5-5 and TRBJ2-7, with 7 bases that match TRBD2. The J segment lost 2 bases and the V segment lost 0 bases, leaving 5 bases of the junction unmatched. Germline V lookup: CDR1 SGHKS, CDR2 YYEKEE (reference sequence). The CDR3 sequence is 15 residues long. CDR3 residues: CASSLESLAAYEQYF. DNA for the CDR3: TGTGCCAGCAGCTTGGAATCCCTAGCGGCCTACGAGCAGTACTTC.

This chain uses TRBV7-2 with TRBJ1-4; no firm D call. Germline CDR1 and CDR2: SGHTA and FQGNSA. The length of the CDR3 is 15 residues. The germline V and J ends were trimmed by 4 bases and 0 bases, with 9 bases remaining between them. This CDR3 reads CASSSYPATNEKLFF. CDR3 coding DNA: TGTGCCAGCAGCTCTTACCCGGCAACTAATGAAAAACTGTTTTTT.

This clone has a single count. The chain carries TRBV30 and TRBJ2-5; 8 nucleotides line up with TRBD2. The germline gives CDR1 GTSNPN, CDR2 SVGIG (reference sequence). The trim removed 5 bases at V and 4 bases at J, leaving 6 bases unmatched. The CDR3 runs to 13 residues. In DNA form, the CDR3 reads TGTGCCTGGCAGTGGGGGACTAGAGAGACCCAGTACTTC. Translation: CAWQWGTRETQYF.

In this sample, this clone turned up once. This rearrangement joins TRBV19 to TRBJ1-5; 9 nucleotides match TRBD1. Per the germline V gene, CDR1 is LNHDA and CDR2 is SQIVND (reference sequence). V shed 0 bases, J shed 4 bases, and the junction held 10 bases outside the gene matches. This CDR3 has 18 residues. The CDR3 nucleotides read TGTGCCAGTAGTATAGATAGTGGGGGGGGACAGGGAAATCAGCCCCAGCATTTT. This gives the protein CASSIDSGGGQGNQPQHF.

The chain employs TRBV15 and TRBJ1-1; 10 bases map to TRBD1. Germline V gene data show CDR1 as LNHNV and CDR2 as YYDKDF (reference sequence). Unmatched junction bases numbered 5, after V lost 5 bases and J lost 5 bases. The CDR3 runs to 14 residues. The CDR3 sequence: CATSWDRGGTEAFF. The CDR3 DNA reads as TGTGCCACCAGCTGGGACAGGGGTGGGACTGAAGCTTTCTTT. Looking up the rest from reference TRBV15 and TRBJ1-1 gives the full variable domain: DAMVIQNPRYQVTQFGKPVTLSCSQTLNHNVMYWYQQKSSQAPKLLFHYYDKDFNNEADTPDNFQSRRPNTSFCFLDIRSPGLGDTAMYLCATSWDRGGTEAFFGQGTRLTVV.

J is TRBJ2-7 and V is TRBV6-1; D is possibly TRBD2 (5 bases). The CDR3 has 14 amino acids. Germline-derived CDR1 and CDR2 are MNHNS and SASEGT. Trimming cost V 6 bases and J 3 bases, with 15 bases left between them. This chain's CDR3 is CASSPVQAGYEQYF. CDR3 coding DNA: TGTGCCAGCAGCCCCGTTCAGGCGGGCTACGAGCAGTACTTC.

This clone is a singleton in its sample. The CDR3 bases are TGTGCCAGCAGCGCCCGGACTAGCGGGAGTACCGGGGAGCTGTTTTTT. Translating it yields CASSARTSGSTGELFF. The chain joins TRBV9 to TRBJ2-2, with 13 bases that match TRBD2. Germline values: CDR1 SGDLS, CDR2 YYNGEE. Germline trimming cut 3 bases from V and 5 bases from J; bases unmatched to any gene: 4. The CDR3 is 16 amino acids.